This T cell receptor beta chain is drawn from a study of tumor-infiltrating lymphocytes in primary liver carcinoma. Study summary: These patients were men and women whose ages were 30 to 69 years.

Using a constant-region primer together with ProtoScript II reverse transcriptase, TCR beta cDNA was made from 500 ng of total RNA. What produced the TCR beta libraries was three nested multiplex PCR rounds using slightly modified ARM-PCR. Investigators reported that the first two PCR rounds, at 9 to 11 cycles each, used TRBV1-TRBV30 forward primers with a C-beta reverse primer. TCRdb ran MiXCR on the multiplex PCR reads and lists one entry per CDR3 protein. The sample records 330,000 or so distinct CDR3 sequences, approximately 64% being singletons. Germline DNA was also extracted, with blood RNA taken from unsorted whole blood. Patients carried chronic HBV infection without prior treatment. V was pared by 6 bases and J by 2 bases, with 20 bases between. Per germline, CDR1 MNHNS and CDR2 SASEGT. This CDR3 spans 16 amino acids. This clonotype was counted many times.

The sample was peripheral blood. This receptor was obtained from a man in his forties with primary liver carcinoma and hepatitis B virus infection. V is TRBV6-1 and J is TRBJ2-7; D tentatively reads TRBD1 or TRBD2 (6 bases each). The CDR3 sequence is CASSDRRGLGTYEQYF. DNA for the CDR3: TGTGCCAGCAGCGATCGGAGGGGGTTAGGAACCTACGAGCAGTACTTC.